What follows are 7 T cell receptor beta chains derived from one specimen sequenced in a study of T-cell reconstitution after alpha-beta-depleted transplantation in children. This sample's TCRbeta library carried unique molecular identifier barcodes. Each CDR3 protein is one row after TCRdb ran MiXCR on the PCR reads. The table shows some 840,000 distinct CDR3 sequences, with roughly 15% occurring only once. The material was PBMCs, mostly from graft donor cells, obtained 360 days after TCRalphabeta/CD19-depleted stem cell transplant. The source is a male patient younger than 18 who had a stem cell transplant for acute lymphoblastic leukemia, so the T cells may come from the graft donor.

This clonotype was counted between two and nine times. This rearrangement joins TRBV14 to TRBJ2-7, with 7 bases lining up with TRBD1. The CDR3 consists of 16 residues. Germline loops: CDR1 SGHDN, CDR2 FVKESK. Losses at the gene ends were 4 bases for V and 2 bases for J; bases not matched to a gene: 11. The CDR3, as DNA: TGTGCCAGCAGCCTTACGTCGACAGGGATTGCCTACGAGCAGTACTTC. Its translation is CASSLTSTGIAYEQYF. Based on the CDR3 plus reference TRBV14 and TRBJ2-7, the full variable domain is EAGVTQFPSHSVIEKGQTVTLRCDPISGHDNLYWYRRVMGKEIKFLLHFVKESKQDESGMPNNRFLAERTGGTYSTLKVQPAELEDSGVYFCASSLTSTGIAYEQYFGPGTRLTVT.

The J gene is TRBJ1-1, the V gene TRBV2; D perhaps matches TRBD1 (5 bases). This CDR3 has 15 residues. Germline CDR1 and CDR2: SNHLY and FYNNEI. V lost 3 bases to trimming and J lost 0 bases, with 11 bases between them. The CDR3 region has the DNA TGTGCCAGCAGTGACCGGGGGACGCTGAACACTGAAGCTTTCTTT. This codes for CASSDRGTLNTEAFF.

This chain links TRBV15 with TRBJ2-7; TRBD1 might be the D (6 bases). The CDR3 loop spans 15 amino acids. V was clipped by 3 bases and J by 2 bases, with 14 bases between them. The V gene's germline CDR1 is LNHNV and CDR2 YYDKDF (reference sequence). The DNA of the CDR3 is TGTGCCACCAGCAGGCTCCTGGGGGCGGCCTACGAGCAGTACTTC. As protein: CATSRLLGAAYEQYF.

This chain's CDR3 is CASSHGTSGITDTQYF. For the CDR3, the DNA is TGTGCCAGCAGCCACGGCACTAGCGGTATCACAGATACGCAGTATTTT. The rearrangement joins TRBV6-1 to TRBJ2-3, with 8 bases fitting TRBD2. The germline CDR1 and CDR2 sequences are MNHNS and SASEGT. V shed 6 bases, J shed 2 bases, and the junction held 10 bases outside the gene matches. The CDR3 has 16 amino acids.

V gene TRBV25-1 combines with J gene TRBJ2-3; D remains unclear. Trimming took 2 bases from V and 2 from J, leaving 5 bases between them. This CDR3 comprises 13 residues. From germline, CDR1 is MGHDK and CDR2 SYGVNS. CDR3 sequence reads: CASSELPTDTQYF. In DNA, the CDR3 is TGTGCCAGCAGTGAACTACCCACAGATACGCAGTATTTT.

This clonotype was counted at least ten times. The chain employs TRBV11-2 and TRBJ1-2, with D possibly TRBD1 on 5 matching bases. This CDR3 region has 13 residues. Between the trimmed V and J ends, which lost 1 base and 14 bases, there was a span of 17 bases. Germline loops: CDR1 SGHAT, CDR2 FQNNGV. In DNA form, the CDR3 reads TGTGCCAGCAGCTTAGTGTTTCAAGGGGAGGGTACCTTC. It is translated as CASSLVFQGEGTF. The full variable domain, with the rest looked up from reference TRBV11-2 and TRBJ1-2, is EAGVAQSPRYKIIEKRQSVAFWCNPISGHATLYWYQQILGQGPKLLIQFQNNGVVDDSQLPKDRFSAERLKGVDSTLKIQPAKLEDSAVYLCASSLVFQGEGTFGSGTRLTVV.

This clonotype was observed a few times. The chain recombines TRBV29-1 with TRBJ2-7, with D possibly being TRBD2 (5 bases). This CDR3 region has 12 residues. V was pared by 8 bases and J by 4 bases, with 15 bases between. Germline CDR1 is SQVTM and CDR2 is ANQGSEA. The CDR3, as DNA: TGCAGCATTTACAAGGGAGAATACGAGCAGTACTTC. As protein: CSIYKGEYEQYF.